This T cell receptor (beta chain) was obtained from a study of CD8 T cells in Susac syndrome. RNA totalling about 0.5 to 1 ug underwent reverse transcription with random hexamers. With immunoSEQ multiplex PCR, TCR beta CDR3 was amplified across 54 Vbeta and 13 Jbeta. MiXCR was run by TCRdb on the immunoSEQ multiplex PCR reads, yielding one entry per CDR3 protein. The sample gives 400,000 or so distinct CDR3 sequences, approximately 85% of which show up once; more than 0.09% is in the top ten. Trimming cost V 4 bases and J 1 base, with 10 bases left between them. This CDR3 region has 15 residues. The germline gives CDR1 MGHRA, CDR2 YSYEKL.

The rearrangement links TRBV4-1 to TRBJ2-2, with TRBD1 as a possible D gene (6 bases). The origin of this receptor is a human donor with multiple sclerosis. Sequencing used CD8+ T cells from PBMCs. The CDR3 DNA sequence: TGCGCCAGCAGCCGGAACAGGGAGAACACCGGGGAGCTGTTTTTT. As protein: CASSRNRENTGELFF.